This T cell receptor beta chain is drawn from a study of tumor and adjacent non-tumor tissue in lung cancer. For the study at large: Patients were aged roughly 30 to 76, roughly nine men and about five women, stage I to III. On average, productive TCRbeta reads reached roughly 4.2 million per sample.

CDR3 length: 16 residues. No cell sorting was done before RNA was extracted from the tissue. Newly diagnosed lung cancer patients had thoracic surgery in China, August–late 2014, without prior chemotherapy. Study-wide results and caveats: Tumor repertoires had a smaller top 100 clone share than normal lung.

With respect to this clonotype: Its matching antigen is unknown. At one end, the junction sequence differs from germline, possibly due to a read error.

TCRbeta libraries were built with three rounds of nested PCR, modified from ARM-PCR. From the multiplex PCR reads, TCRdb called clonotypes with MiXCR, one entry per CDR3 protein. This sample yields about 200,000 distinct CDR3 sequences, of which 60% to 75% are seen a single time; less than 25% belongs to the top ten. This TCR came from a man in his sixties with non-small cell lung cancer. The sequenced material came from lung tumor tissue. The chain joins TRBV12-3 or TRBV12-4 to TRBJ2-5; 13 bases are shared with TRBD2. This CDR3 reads CASSRTSGGHQETHYF. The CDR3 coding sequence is TGTGCCAGCAGCCGGACTAGCGGGGGACACCAAGAGACCCATTACTTC.